The next 18 T cell receptor beta chains were all read from a single sample in a study of persistence of HIV-infected CD4 T cells. The immunoSEQ assay was version 4, run in survey mode. Assay used: immunoSEQ multiplex PCR; TCRdb lists only in-frame clones, some missing. The table lists under 20,000 clones, approximately 65% of them singletons. Overlapping HIV-1 Gag 15-mer peptides at around 1 ug per peptide per mL were used. Sorting of responding CD4+ T cells relied on upregulated CD40 ligand together with CD69. These receptors have no known antigen. The sequencing used CD4+ T cells sorted from PBMCs after approximately 19-hour stimulation, collected from a patient who received antiretroviral therapy. All receptors derive from an adult woman with HIV who was CMV-seropositive.

The J gene is TRBJ2-4, the V gene TRBV6-6; D remains unclear. V lost 8 bases, J lost 0 bases, and 2 bases lay in between. The CDR3 runs 11 residues. CDR1 is MNHNY, CDR2 SVGAGI, per germline (reference sequence). The CDR3 is CASEAKNIQYF. In DNA, the CDR3 is TGTGCCAGCGAAGCCAAAAACATTCAGTACTTC.

The V call is TRBV7-3, the J call TRBJ2-1; maybe TRBD2 (5 bases). The length of the CDR3 is 14 residues. With 6 bases removed from V and 6 bases from J, the gap between germline ends came to 15 bases. Germline V CDR1 and CDR2: SGHTA, FQGTGA. CDR3 sequence (DNA): TGTGCCAGCAGTCTCGGCGGGCTACCCAATGAGCAGTTCTTC. Protein product: CASSLGGLPNEQFF.

The CDR3 loop is CASSLKGTGAYEQYF. In nucleotides, the CDR3 is TGTGCCAGCAGTTTAAAAGGGACAGGCGCCTACGAGCAGTACTTC. The chain combines TRBV27 with TRBJ2-7, with 8 nucleotides matching TRBD1. Germline V lookup: CDR1 MNHEY, CDR2 SMNVEV (reference sequence). Unmatched junction bases numbered 5, after V lost 2 bases and J lost 2 bases. This CDR3 is built from 15 residues.

The chain has TRBV19 and TRBJ1-1; the D gene is possibly TRBD1 (5 bases). Trimming shortened V by 1 base and J by 11 bases, and 11 bases separated the two germline ends. Germline CDR1 and CDR2: LNHDA and SQIVND (reference sequence). The CDR3 extends over 12 amino acids. CDR3 loop: CASSIGTGGAFF. DNA of the CDR3: TGTGCCAGTAGTATAGGCACCGGGGGGGCTTTCTTT.

This clone turned up a few times. The chain joins TRBV19 to TRBJ1-2, with D maybe TRBD1 (6 bases). The CDR3 runs 13 residues. V lost 7 bases to trimming and J lost 4 bases, with 13 bases between them. CDR1 and CDR2 from the germline V gene are LNHDA and SQIVND (reference sequence). CDR3 loop: CASTPDRLYGYTF. The DNA for the CDR3 is TGTGCCAGTACCCCTGACAGGCTCTATGGCTACACCTTC.

The chain couples TRBV18 to TRBJ1-4, with D hard to call. Germline-derived CDR1 and CDR2 are KGHSH and LQKENI. The CDR3 totals 14 residues. Trimming shortened V by 6 bases and J by 7 bases, and 15 bases separated the two germline ends. CDR3 bases: TGTGCCAGCTCGCCGGACGCCAAGGGTGAAAAACTGTTTTTT. Its protein is CASSPDAKGEKLFF.

This clone has more than one count but fewer than ten. This chain links TRBV27 with TRBJ2-2; D is tentatively TRBD1 or TRBD2 (5 bases each). V lost 5 bases to trimming and J lost 0 bases, with 10 bases between them. Germline CDR1 MNHEY, CDR2 SMNVEV (reference sequence). The CDR3 is made up of 15 amino acids. CDR3 in amino acids: CASSLRGTNTGELFF. The CDR3 DNA follows: TGTGCCAGCAGTCTGAGGGGAACGAACACCGGGGAGCTGTTTTTT.

The genes are TRBV5-6 and TRBJ1-2; D remains ambiguous. Trimming took 0 bases from V and 8 from J, leaving 11 bases between them. There are 13 residues in the CDR3. Germline lookup yields CDR1 SGHDT and CDR2 YYEEEE. This CDR3 reads CASSLGRSSGYTF. CDR3 DNA: TGTGCCAGCAGCTTGGGCAGGAGTAGCGGCTACACCTTC.

V gene TRBV15 combines with J gene TRBJ2-3, with D perhaps TRBD2 (5 bases). Trimming took off 8 bases at V and 5 bases at J, with 20 bases between the two ends. The CDR3 runs 15 residues. CDR1 LNHNV and CDR2 YYDKDF come from the germline V gene (reference sequence). The CDR3 DNA reads TGTGCCACCTGCTGGGGTAGCGACGCGAGAGATACGCAGTATTTT. Encoded protein: CATCWGSDARDTQYF.

The J gene is TRBJ2-2, the V gene TRBV9; 14 bases align to TRBD2. The J segment lost 3 bases and the V segment lost 0 bases, leaving 7 bases of the junction unmatched. Germline loops: CDR1 SGDLS, CDR2 YYNGEE. This CDR3 has 19 amino acids. The CDR3 spells CASSVGLTSGGAHTGELFF. CDR3 in DNA: TGTGCCAGCAGCGTAGGCTTGACTAGCGGGGGGGCCCACACCGGGGAGCTGTTTTTT.

The rearrangement uses TRBV12-5 and TRBJ2-3; D assignment may be TRBD1 or TRBD2 (5 bases each). CDR1 LGHNT and CDR2 FRNRAP come from the germline V gene. The CDR3 has 15 residues. With 2 bases removed from V and 6 bases from J, the gap between germline ends came to 15 bases. CDR3 region: CASGLSSEGLDTQYF. The CDR3 DNA sequence: TGTGCTAGTGGTTTGTCAAGCGAGGGGTTGGATACGCAGTATTTT.

This chain uses TRBV2 with TRBJ1-4, with no clear D. Between the trimmed V and J ends, which lost 11 bases and 8 bases, there was a span of 18 bases. This CDR3 spans 13 amino acids. CDR1 SNHLY and CDR2 FYNNEI come from the germline V gene. For the CDR3, the DNA is TGTGCCGGCTCTTCCCTGGACGGAGAAAAACTGTTTTTT. This translates into CAGSSLDGEKLFF.

This clone occurred a few times. The rearrangement uses TRBV9 and TRBJ1-3; TRBD1 aligns across 9 bases. The germline CDR1 and CDR2 sequences are SGDLS and YYNGEE. The ends lost 2 bases at V and 9 bases at J; junction bases unmatched: 6. The CDR3 covers 14 residues. CDR3 in DNA: TGTGCCAGCAGCGTGGGACAGGGAATTAGCACCATATATTTT. Translation gives CASSVGQGISTIYF.

Concerning this clone itself: The sample contains more than one DNA sequence encoding this CDR3. The genes are TRBV14 and TRBJ2-1; 7 bases line up with TRBD2. Germline values: CDR1 SGHDN, CDR2 FVKESK. After removal of 3 bases from V and 5 bases from J, the junction contained 4 bases not matched to a gene. This CDR3 spans 14 amino acids. CDR3 loop: CASSQGSGHNEQFF. For the CDR3, the DNA is TGTGCCAGCAGCCAGGGTAGCGGGCACAATGAGCAGTTCTTC.

This clone occurred a few times. V and J are TRBV30 and TRBJ1-2; D perhaps matches TRBD1 (5 bases). Trimming shortened V by 3 bases and J by 5 bases, and 19 bases separated the two germline ends. The CDR3 extends over 15 amino acids. Germline-derived CDR1 and CDR2 are GTSNPN and SVGIG (reference sequence). The CDR3 region is CAWRRGRVATYGYTF. The CDR3 DNA follows: TGTGCCTGGAGACGGGGCAGGGTGGCCACTTATGGCTACACCTTC.

This clone was observed a handful of times. The rearrangement uses TRBV6-1 and TRBJ2-2, with 8 bases identical to TRBD1. V lost 1 base, J lost 4 bases, and 2 bases stayed unmatched. There are 15 residues in the CDR3. CDR1 is MNHNS, CDR2 SASEGT, per germline. CDR3 protein: CASSEGTGFTGELFF. The CDR3 region has the DNA TGTGCCAGCAGTGAAGGGACAGGGTTCACCGGGGAGCTGTTTTTT.

This clone is labeled as medium-sized (0.01 to 0.1%). V gene TRBV18 combines with J gene TRBJ2-7; D possibly uses TRBD1 or TRBD2 (5 bases each). Per the germline V gene, CDR1 is KGHSH and CDR2 is LQKENI. The CDR3 runs to 14 residues. Trimming left V 3 bases short and J 6 bases short, with 15 bases between. The CDR3 sequence is CASSPSFTGGEQYV. The CDR3 region has the DNA TGTGCCAGCTCACCTTCGTTTACTGGGGGCGAGCAGTACGTC.

The rearrangement links TRBV27 to TRBJ1-6; 8 nucleotides line up with TRBD1. Unmatched junction bases numbered 5, after V lost 3 bases and J lost 1 base. Germline CDR1 reads MNHEY; CDR2 reads SMNVEV (reference sequence). The CDR3 length is 17 residues. CDR3 nucleotide sequence: TGTGCCAGCAGTTTGCAGGGGGCGGGATCCTATAATTCACCCCTCCACTTT. Amino acids: CASSLQGAGSYNSPLHF.